The entry below describes one T cell receptor beta chain. Its antigen remains unidentified. These data are taken from a study of cytomegalovirus exposure and HLA in healthy donors. Across the whole study: An earlier analysis found fewer than 120 million unique TCR beta sequences from around 180 million T cells. The study, taken as a whole, reports: Sequencing likely generated an artifact that appeared as a cluster of highly shared sequence variants.

There are 15 residues in the CDR3. Germline-derived CDR1 and CDR2 are SGHRS and YFSETQ. Trimming removed 0 bases at V and 8 bases at J, with 12 bases between. With 60 Vbeta and 13 Jbeta primers, the PCR was carried out. Clones were read by immunoSEQ multiplex PCR, and TCRdb kept only the in-frame ones, dropping some. The table has 74,000 or so clones, 68% seen once. The source is a woman in her thirties in good health and CMV-seronegative. The chain has TRBV5-1 and TRBJ2-6; D is perhaps TRBD2 (6 bases). Sample: PBMCs. The CDR3 region has the DNA TGCGCCAGCAGCTTGGGCGGAGGGGAAACCAACGTCCTGACTTTC. This codes for CASSLGGGETNVLTF.